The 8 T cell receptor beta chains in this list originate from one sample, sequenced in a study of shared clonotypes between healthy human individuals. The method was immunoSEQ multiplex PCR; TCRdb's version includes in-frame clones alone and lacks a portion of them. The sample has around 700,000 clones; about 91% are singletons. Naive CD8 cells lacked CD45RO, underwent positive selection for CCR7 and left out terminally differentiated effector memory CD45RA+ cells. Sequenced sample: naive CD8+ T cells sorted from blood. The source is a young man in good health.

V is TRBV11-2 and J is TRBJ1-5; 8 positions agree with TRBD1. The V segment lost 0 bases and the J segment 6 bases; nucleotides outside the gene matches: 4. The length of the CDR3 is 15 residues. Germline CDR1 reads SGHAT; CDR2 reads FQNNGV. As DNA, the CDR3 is TGTGCCAGCAGCTTAGATTCAGGGGGCGGTCAGCCCCAGCATTTT. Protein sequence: CASSLDSGGGQPQHF.

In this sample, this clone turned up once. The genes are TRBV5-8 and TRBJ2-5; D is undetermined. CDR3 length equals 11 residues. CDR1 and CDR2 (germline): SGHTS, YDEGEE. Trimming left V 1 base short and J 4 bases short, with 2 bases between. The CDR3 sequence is CASSLRETQYF. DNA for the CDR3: TGTGCCAGCAGCTTGCGAGAGACCCAGTACTTC.

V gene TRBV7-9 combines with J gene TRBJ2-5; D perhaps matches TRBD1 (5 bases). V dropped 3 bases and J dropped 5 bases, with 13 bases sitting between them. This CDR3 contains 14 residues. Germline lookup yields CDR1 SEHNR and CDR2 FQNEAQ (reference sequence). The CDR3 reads CASSFVFRGETQYF. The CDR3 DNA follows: TGTGCCAGCAGCTTTGTCTTTAGGGGTGAGACCCAGTACTTC.

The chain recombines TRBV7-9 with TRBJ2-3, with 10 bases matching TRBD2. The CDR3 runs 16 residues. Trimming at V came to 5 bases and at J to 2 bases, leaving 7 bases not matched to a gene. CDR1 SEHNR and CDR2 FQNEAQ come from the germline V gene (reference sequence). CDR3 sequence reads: CASSTRTSGFTDTQYF. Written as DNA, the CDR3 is TGTGCCAGCAGCACAAGGACTAGCGGTTTCACAGATACGCAGTATTTT.

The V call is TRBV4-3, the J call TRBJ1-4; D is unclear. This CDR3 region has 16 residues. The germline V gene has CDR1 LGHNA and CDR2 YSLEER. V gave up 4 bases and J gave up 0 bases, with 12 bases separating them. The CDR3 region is CASSPSTVATNEKLFF. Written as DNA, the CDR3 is TGCGCCAGCAGCCCCTCTACGGTTGCAACTAATGAAAAACTGTTTTTT.

The CDR3 region is CASSLDLNEQFF. CDR3 nucleotides: TGTGCCAGCTCACTTGACCTAAATGAGCAGTTCTTC. The V and J genes are TRBV18 and TRBJ2-1; D is unclear. Trimming cost V 4 bases and J 7 bases, with 8 bases left between them. CDR1 and CDR2 from the germline V gene are KGHSH and LQKENI. The CDR3 contains 12 residues.

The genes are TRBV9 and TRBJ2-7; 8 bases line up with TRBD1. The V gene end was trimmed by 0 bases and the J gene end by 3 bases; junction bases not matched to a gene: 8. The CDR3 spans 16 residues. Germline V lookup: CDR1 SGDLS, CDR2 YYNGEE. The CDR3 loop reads CASSVGGTGLHYEQYF. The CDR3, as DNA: TGTGCCAGCAGCGTAGGCGGGACAGGTCTGCACTACGAGCAGTACTTC.

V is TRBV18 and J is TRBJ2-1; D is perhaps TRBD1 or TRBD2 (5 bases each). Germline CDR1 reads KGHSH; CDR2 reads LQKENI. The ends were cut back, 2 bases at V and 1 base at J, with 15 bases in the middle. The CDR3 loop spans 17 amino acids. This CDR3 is CASSPTPRGVSYNEQFF. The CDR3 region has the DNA TGTGCCAGCTCACCAACCCCGAGAGGGGTGTCCTACAATGAGCAGTTCTTC.